The clone carrying this T cell receptor (beta chain) was observed a single time. V lost 1 base to trimming and J lost 6 bases, with 13 bases between them. CDR1 and CDR2 from the germline V gene are LGHNA and YSLEER. The CDR3 is 14 residues long. This sample stems from a study of blood T cell repertoires in COVID-19. About the study: Italy, Spain and the United States were the sources of the convalescent and acute COVID-19 samples.

In the original processing: Reference gene primer amplification yielded estimated nucleated cell counts. Sequencing was performed with immunoSEQ multiplex PCR; in TCRdb, only in-frame clones are kept and a portion is missing. That table gives V, J and clone size, and the DNA gave D and trimming. Of under 55,000 clones in the sample, about nine tenths are singletons; the top ten hold around 10%. The rearrangement uses TRBV4-3 and TRBJ2-7, with TRBD2 as a possible D gene (5 bases). The receptor was isolated from an elderly woman with active COVID-19. The sequencing input was peripheral blood. CDR3 residues: CASSQVRGMGEQYF. Here the CDR3 DNA reads TGCGCCAGCAGCCAAGTTCGGGGTATGGGCGAGCAGTACTTC.